The subject of this entry is one T cell receptor beta chain. Its antigen remains unidentified. There were no recent acute infections or vaccinations among the donors, who were healthy HIV-negative adults. The sample originates from a study of shared clonotypes between healthy human individuals. Measured with immunoSEQ multiplex PCR; TCRdb has only the in-frame clones, and not every one. The table records about 600,000 clones, 97% of them present only once. Trimming removed 5 bases at V and 3 bases at J, with 11 bases between. The length of the CDR3 is 13 residues. CDR1 and CDR2 from the germline V gene are MDHEN and SYDVKM. Whole-study findings and limits: Around 5% was the fraction of naive CD4 clonotypes found shared across several donors. Across subsets, estimated richness was generally greater for naive than for memory populations.

The sample was naive CD4+ T cells sorted from blood. Subset meaning: CD45RA+ positively selected. The rearrangement joins TRBV28 to TRBJ2-7; D is unclear. This clonotype originated in a woman aged 25 to 45 in good health. CDR3 amino acids: CASSPPPGYEQYF. The DNA of the CDR3 is TGTGCCAGCAGTCCTCCCCCGGGCTACGAGCAGTACTTC. Full variable domain (outside the CDR3, taken from reference TRBV28 and TRBJ2-7): DVKVTQSSRYLVKRTGEKVFLECVQDMDHENMFWYRQDPGLGLRLIYFSYDVKMKEKGDIPEGYSVSREKKERFSLILESASTNQTSMYLCASSPPPGYEQYFGPGTRLTVT.